The clone carrying this TCR beta chain came up many times. Its antigen is not known. The sample originates from a study of T cells in Graves' hyperthyroidism and ophthalmopathy. Amplified regions were TCR beta CDR3 sequences from RNA transcripts. TCR CDR3 regions were first amplified by RT-PCR with HTBI primers. TCRdb re-called the multiplex PCR reads through MiXCR, storing one row per CDR3 protein. The data show around 690,000 distinct CDR3 sequences, with 15% to 20% seen just once and 15% to 18% held by the top ten. This CDR3 spans 15 amino acids. Losses at the gene ends were 5 bases for V and 4 bases for J; bases not matched to a gene: 8. Germline V gene sequence: CDR1 SGHTA, CDR2 FQGTGA. When ophthalmopathy did not progress within 18 months, Graves' hyperthyroidism was considered stable. Study-wide points: Researchers found most expanded thyroid clonotypes above 0.001 in blood as well. It was a median approximately six months before onset that the model predicted ophthalmopathy.

This rearrangement joins TRBV7-3 to TRBJ2-3, with TRBD1 matching over 8 bases. Specimen: blood. This receptor was identified in a man between 50 and 59 years old with Graves' hyperthyroidism. The CDR3 reads CASSARGQGADTQYF. For the CDR3, the DNA is TGTGCCAGCAGCGCCAGGGGGCAGGGTGCAGATACGCAGTATTTT.